This record concerns one T cell receptor (beta chain) sequence. The data stem from a study of blood T cell repertoires in COVID-19. TCRdb's table, derived via immunoSEQ multiplex PCR, lists solely in-frame clones and lacks some. Of about 190,000 clones in the sample, around 85% were seen once. The CDR3 is 15 amino acids. Losses at the gene ends were 0 bases for V and 11 bases for J; bases not matched to a gene: 7. CDR1 and CDR2 (germline): LGHNA, YNFKEQ. Material: peripheral blood. The receptor was derived from a man aged 30 to 45 with acute or convalescent COVID-19. The chain employs TRBV4-2 and TRBJ1-3, with 10 bases that match TRBD1. CDR3 DNA sequence: TGTGCCAGCAGCCAAGATCACGGGACAGGGGATTCCATATATTTT. Translation: CASSQDHGTGDSIYF.